This TCR beta chain was sequenced during a study of siplizumab effects on memory and regulatory T cells. Comment on this clone: Its target is unknown.

The J segment lost 2 bases and the V segment lost 4 bases, leaving 3 bases of the junction unmatched. The CDR3 is made up of 15 amino acids. Germline loops: CDR1 SGHTA, CDR2 FQGTGA. Sequenced by immunoSEQ multiplex PCR; TCRdb stores in-frame clones only, minus some. Among fewer than 70,000 clones listed, around 90% were seen once. Study results and limitations: Phenotypic classification as naive or memory proved unattainable for roughly 75-95% of proliferating CD4+ or CD8+ clones.

The sequencing sample was made of Tregs sorted from blood. The origin of this receptor is a human donor in good health. V gene TRBV7-3 combines with J gene TRBJ2-3; 10 bases match TRBD2. The CDR3 sequence: CASSWTSGYTDTQYF. The DNA of the CDR3 is TGTGCCAGCAGCTGGACTAGCGGATACACAGATACGCAGTATTTT.